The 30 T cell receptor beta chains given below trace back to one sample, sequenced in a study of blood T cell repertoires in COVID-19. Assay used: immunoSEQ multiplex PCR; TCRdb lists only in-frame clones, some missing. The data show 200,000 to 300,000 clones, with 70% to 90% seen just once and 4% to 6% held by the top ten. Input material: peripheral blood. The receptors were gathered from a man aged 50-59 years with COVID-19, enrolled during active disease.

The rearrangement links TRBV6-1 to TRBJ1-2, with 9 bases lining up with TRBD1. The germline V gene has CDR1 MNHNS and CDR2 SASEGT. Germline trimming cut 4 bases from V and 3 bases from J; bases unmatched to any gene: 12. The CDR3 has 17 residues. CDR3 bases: TGTGCCAGCAGTGTCGACCTCCGGGACAGGGCTTACTATGGCTACACCTTC. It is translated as CASSVDLRDRAYYGYTF.

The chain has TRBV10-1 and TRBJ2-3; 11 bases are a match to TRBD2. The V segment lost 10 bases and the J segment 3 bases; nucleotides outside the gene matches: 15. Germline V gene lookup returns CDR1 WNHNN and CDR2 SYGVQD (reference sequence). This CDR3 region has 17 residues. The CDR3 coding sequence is TGCGCCACAGGACCTGCGGCTAGCGGGGGGACAACAGATACGCAGTATTTT. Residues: CATGPAASGGTTDTQYF.

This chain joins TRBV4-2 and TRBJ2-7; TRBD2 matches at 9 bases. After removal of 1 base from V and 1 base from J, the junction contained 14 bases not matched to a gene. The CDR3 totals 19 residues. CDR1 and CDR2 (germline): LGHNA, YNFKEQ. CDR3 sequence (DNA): TGTGCCAGCAGCCAAGCCGGACTAGCGCCGGGTCATAGGTCCTACGAGCAGTACTTC. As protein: CASSQAGLAPGHRSYEQYF.

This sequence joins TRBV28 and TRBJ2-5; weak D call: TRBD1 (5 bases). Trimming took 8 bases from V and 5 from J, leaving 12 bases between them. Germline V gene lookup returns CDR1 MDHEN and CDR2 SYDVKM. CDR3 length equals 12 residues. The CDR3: CASGSGWETQYF. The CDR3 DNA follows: TGTGCCAGCGGGTCAGGGTGGGAGACCCAGTACTTC.

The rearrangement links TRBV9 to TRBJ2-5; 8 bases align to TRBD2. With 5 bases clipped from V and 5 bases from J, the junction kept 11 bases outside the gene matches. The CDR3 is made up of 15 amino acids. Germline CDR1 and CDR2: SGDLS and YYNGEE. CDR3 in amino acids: CASSLSGGPGETQYF. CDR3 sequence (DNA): TGTGCCAGCAGTCTAAGCGGGGGTCCCGGGGAGACCCAGTACTTC.

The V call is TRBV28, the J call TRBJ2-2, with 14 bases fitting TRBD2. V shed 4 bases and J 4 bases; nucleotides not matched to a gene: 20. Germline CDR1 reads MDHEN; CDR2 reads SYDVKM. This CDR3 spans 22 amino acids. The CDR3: CASSYRGGGTSGGQQLTGELFF. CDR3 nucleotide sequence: TGTGCCAGCAGTTATAGGGGTGGTGGGACTAGCGGGGGCCAACAACTCACCGGGGAGCTGTTTTTT.

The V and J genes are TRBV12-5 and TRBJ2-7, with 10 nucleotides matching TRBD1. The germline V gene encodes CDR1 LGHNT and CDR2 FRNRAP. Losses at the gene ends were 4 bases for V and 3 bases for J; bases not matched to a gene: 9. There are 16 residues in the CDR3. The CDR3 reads CASGWGTGESFYEQYF. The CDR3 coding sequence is TGTGCTAGTGGTTGGGGGACAGGGGAATCGTTCTACGAGCAGTACTTC.

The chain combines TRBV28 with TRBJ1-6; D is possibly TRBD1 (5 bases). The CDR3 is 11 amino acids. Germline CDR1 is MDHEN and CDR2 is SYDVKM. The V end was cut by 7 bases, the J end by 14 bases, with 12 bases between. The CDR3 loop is CASIGDSALHF. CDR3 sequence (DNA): TGTGCCAGCATAGGGGATTCGGCCCTCCACTTT.

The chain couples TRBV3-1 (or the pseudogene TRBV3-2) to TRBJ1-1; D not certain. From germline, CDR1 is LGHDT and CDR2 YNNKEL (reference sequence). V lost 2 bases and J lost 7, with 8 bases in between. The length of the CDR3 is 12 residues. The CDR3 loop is CASSQSTGEAFF. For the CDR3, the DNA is TGTGCCAGCAGCCAATCGACGGGTGAAGCTTTCTTT.

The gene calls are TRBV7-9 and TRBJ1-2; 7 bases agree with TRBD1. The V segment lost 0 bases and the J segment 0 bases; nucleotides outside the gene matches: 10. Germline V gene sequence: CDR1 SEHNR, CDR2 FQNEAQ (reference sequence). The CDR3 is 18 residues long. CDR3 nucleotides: TGTGCCAGCAGCTTAGCGTTCGGACAGGACAAATCTAACTATGGCTACACCTTC. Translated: CASSLAFGQDKSNYGYTF.

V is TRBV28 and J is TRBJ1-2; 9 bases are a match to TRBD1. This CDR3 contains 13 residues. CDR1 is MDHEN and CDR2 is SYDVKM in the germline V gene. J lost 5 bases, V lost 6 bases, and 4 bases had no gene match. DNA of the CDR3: TGTGCCAGCAGGGACGGGACAGGGTATGGCTACACCTTC. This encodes CASRDGTGYGYTF.

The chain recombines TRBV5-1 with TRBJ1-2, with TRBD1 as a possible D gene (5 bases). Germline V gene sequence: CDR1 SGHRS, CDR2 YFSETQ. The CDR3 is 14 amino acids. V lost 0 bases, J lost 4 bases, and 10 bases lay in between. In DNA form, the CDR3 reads TGCGCCAGCAGCTTGGACCTAGGGGTCTATGGCTACACCTTC. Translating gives CASSLDLGVYGYTF.

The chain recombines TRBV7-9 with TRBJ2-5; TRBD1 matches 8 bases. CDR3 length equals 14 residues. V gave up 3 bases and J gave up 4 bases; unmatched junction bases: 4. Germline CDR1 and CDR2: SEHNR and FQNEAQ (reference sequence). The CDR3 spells CASSFRTGIETQYF. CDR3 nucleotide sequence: TGTGCCAGCAGCTTTAGGACAGGGATAGAGACCCAGTACTTC. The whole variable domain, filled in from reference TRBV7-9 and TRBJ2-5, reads DTGVSQNPRHKITKRGQNVTFRCDPISEHNRLYWYRQTLGQGPEFLTYFQNEAQLEKSRLLSDRFSAERPKGSFSTLEIQRTEQGDSAMYLCASSFRTGIETQYFGPGTRLLVL.

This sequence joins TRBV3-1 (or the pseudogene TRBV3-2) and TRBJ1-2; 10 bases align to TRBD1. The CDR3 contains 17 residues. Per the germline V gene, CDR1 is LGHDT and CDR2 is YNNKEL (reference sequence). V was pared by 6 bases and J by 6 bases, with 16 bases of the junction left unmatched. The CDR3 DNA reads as TGTGCCAGCAGTCCCCCTGGGGACAGGGGTCGGTTCCATGGCTACACCTTC. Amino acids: CASSPPGDRGRFHGYTF.

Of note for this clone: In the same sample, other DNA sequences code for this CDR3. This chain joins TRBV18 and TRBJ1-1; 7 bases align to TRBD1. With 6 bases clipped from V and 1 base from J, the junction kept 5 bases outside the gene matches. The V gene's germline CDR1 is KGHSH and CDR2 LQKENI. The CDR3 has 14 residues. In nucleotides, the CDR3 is TGTGCCAGCTCGTCGGGGACAGAGAACACTGAAGCTTTCTTT. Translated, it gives CASSSGTENTEAFF. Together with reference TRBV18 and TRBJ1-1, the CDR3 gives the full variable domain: NAGVMQNPRHLVRRRGQEARLRCSPMKGHSHVYWYRQLPEEGLKFMVYLQKENIIDESGMPKERFSAEFPKEGPSILRIQQVVRGDSAAYFCASSSGTENTEAFFGQGTRLTVV.

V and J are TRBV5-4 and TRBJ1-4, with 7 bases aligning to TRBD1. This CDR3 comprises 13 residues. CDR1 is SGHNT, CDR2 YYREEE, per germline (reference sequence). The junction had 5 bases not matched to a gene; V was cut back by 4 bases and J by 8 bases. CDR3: CASSLGQEEKLFF. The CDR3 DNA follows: TGTGCCAGCAGCCTAGGACAGGAGGAAAAACTGTTTTTT.

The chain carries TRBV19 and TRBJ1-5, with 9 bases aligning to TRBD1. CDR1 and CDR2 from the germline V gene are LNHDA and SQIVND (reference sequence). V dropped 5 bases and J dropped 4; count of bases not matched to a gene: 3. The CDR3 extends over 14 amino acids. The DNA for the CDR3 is TGTGCCAGTAGTGACGGACAGGGGAATCAGCCCCAGCATTTT. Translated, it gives CASSDGQGNQPQHF.

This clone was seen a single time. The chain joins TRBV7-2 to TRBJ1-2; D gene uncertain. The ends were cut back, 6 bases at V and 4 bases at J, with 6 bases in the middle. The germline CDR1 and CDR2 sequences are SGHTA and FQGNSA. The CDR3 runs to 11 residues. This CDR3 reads CASSPLYGYTF. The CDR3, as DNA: TGTGCCAGCAGTCCACTCTATGGCTACACCTTC.

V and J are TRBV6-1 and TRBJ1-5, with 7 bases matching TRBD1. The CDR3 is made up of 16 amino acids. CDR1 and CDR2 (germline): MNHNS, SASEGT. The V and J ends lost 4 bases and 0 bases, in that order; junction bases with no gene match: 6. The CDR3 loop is CASSVRDRLSNQPQHF. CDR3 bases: TGTGCCAGCAGTGTACGGGACAGACTTAGCAATCAGCCCCAGCATTTT.

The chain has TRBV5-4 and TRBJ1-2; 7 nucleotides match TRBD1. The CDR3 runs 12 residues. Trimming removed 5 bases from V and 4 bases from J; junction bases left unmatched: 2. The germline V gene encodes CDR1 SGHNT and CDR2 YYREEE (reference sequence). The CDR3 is CASSRDSYGYTF. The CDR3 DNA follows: TGTGCCAGCAGTCGGGACAGCTATGGCTACACCTTC.

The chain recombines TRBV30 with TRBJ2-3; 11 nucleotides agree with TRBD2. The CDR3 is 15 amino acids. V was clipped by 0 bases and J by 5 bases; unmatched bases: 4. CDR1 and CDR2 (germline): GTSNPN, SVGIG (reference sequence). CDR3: CAWSVGTSGEDTQYF. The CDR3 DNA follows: TGTGCCTGGAGTGTCGGGACTAGCGGAGAAGATACGCAGTATTTT.

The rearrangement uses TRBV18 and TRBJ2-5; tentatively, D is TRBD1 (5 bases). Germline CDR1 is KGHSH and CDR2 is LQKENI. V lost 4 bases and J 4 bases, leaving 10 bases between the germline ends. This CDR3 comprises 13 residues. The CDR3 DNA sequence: TGTGCCAGCTCACAGGGGTTATTAGAGACCCAGTACTTC. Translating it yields CASSQGLLETQYF.

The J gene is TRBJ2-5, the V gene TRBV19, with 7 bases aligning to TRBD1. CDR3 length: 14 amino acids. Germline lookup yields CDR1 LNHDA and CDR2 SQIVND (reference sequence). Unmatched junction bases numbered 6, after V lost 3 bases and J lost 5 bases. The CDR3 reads CASSMGTVRETQYF. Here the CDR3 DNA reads TGTGCCAGTAGTATGGGGACAGTCCGGGAGACCCAGTACTTC. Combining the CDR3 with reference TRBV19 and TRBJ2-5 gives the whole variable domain DGGITQSPKYLFRKEGQNVTLSCEQNLNHDAMYWYRQDPGQGLRLIYYSQIVNDFQKGDIAEGYSVSREKKESFPLTVTSAQKNPTAFYLCASSMGTVRETQYFGPGTRLLVL.

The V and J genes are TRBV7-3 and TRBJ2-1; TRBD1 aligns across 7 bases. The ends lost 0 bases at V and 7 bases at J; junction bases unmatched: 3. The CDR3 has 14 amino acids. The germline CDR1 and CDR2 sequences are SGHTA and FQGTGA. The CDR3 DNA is TGTGCCAGCAGCTTAACCCGGACAGGAAATGAGCAGTTCTTC. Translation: CASSLTRTGNEQFF.

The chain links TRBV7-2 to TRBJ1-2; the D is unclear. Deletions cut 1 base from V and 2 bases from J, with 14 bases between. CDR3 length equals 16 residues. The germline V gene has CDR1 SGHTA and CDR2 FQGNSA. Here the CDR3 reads CASSLGSLPGNYGYTF. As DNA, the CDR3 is TGTGCCAGCAGCTTAGGATCCCTCCCGGGGAACTATGGCTACACCTTC.

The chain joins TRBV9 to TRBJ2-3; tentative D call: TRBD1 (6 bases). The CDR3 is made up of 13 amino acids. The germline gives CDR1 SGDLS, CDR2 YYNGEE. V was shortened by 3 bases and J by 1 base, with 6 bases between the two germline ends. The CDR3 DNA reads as TGTGCCAGCAGCGCAGGGGGCACAGATACGCAGTATTTT. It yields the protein CASSAGGTDTQYF.

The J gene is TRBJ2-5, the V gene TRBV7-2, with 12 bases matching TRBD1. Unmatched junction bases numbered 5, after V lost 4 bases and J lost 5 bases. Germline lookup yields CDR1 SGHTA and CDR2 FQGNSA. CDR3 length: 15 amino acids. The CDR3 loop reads CASSSGTGGGETQYF. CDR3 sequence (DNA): TGTGCCAGCAGCTCAGGGACAGGGGGCGGTGAGACCCAGTACTTC.

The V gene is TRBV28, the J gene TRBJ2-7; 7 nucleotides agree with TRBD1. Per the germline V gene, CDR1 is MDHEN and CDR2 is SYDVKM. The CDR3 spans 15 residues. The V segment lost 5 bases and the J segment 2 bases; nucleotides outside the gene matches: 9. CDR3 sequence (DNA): TGTGCCAGCAGTCCACCGGGACAGCAAACCTACGAGCAGTACTTC. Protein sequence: CASSPPGQQTYEQYF. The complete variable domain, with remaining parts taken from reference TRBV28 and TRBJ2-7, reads DVKVTQSSRYLVKRTGEKVFLECVQDMDHENMFWYRQDPGLGLRLIYFSYDVKMKEKGDIPEGYSVSREKKERFSLILESASTNQTSMYLCASSPPGQQTYEQYFGPGTRLTVT.

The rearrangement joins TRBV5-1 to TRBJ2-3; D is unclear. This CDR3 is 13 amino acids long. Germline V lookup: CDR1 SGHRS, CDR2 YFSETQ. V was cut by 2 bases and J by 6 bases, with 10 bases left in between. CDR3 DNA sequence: TGCGCCAGCAGCTTATACGTCAGGGATACGCAGTATTTT. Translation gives CASSLYVRDTQYF.

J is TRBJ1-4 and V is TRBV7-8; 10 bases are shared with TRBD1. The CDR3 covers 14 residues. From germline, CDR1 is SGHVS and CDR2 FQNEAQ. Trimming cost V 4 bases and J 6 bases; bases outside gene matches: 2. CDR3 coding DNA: TGTGCCAGCAGCTACGGGACAGGGGATGAAAAACTGTTTTTT. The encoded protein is CASSYGTGDEKLFF.